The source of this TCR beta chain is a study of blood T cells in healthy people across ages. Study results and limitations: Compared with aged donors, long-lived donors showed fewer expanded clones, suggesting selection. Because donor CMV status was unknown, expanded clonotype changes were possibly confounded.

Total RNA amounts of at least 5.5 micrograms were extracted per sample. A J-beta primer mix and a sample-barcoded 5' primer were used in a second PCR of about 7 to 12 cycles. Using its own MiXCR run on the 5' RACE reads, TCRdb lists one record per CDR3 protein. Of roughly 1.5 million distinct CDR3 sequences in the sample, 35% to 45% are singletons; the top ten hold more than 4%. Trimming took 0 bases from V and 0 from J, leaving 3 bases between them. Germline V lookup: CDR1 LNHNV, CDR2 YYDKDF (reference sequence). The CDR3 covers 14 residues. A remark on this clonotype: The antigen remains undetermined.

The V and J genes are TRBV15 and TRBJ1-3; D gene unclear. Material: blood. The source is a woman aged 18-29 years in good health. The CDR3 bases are TGTGCCACCAGCAGAGATCACTCTGGAAACACCATATATTTT. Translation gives CATSRDHSGNTIYF.